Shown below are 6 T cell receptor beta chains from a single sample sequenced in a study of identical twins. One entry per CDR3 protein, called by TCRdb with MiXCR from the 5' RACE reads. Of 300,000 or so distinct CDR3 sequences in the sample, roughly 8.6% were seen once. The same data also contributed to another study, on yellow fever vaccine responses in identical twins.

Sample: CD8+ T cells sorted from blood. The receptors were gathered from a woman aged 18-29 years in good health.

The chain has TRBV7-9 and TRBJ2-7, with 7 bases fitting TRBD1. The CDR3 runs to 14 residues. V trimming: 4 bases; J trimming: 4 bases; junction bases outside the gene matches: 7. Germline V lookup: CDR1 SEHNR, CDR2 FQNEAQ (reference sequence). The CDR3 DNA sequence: TGTGCCAGCAGCTCGCAGGGGGATGTATACGAGCAGTACTTC. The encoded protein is CASSSQGDVYEQYF.

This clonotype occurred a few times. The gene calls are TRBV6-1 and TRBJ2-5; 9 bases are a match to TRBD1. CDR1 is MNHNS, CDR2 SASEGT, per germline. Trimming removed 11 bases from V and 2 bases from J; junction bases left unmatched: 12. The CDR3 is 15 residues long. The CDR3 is CAAGWDRVGQETQYF. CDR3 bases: TGTGCCGCCGGGTGGGACAGGGTTGGTCAAGAGACCCAGTACTTC.

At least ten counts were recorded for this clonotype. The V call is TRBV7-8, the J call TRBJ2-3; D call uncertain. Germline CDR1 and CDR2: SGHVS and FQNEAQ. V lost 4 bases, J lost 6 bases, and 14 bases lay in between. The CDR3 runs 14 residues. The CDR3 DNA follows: TGTGCCAGCAGCTACGGGCCGGATTCGGATACGCAGTATTTT. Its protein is CASSYGPDSDTQYF.

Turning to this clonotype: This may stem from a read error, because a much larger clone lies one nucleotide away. CDR3 nucleotides: TGTGCCGGCAGCTTTGAGCGGGAGGTACCCACAGATACGCAGTATTTT. It codes for CAGSFEREVPTDTQYF. The chain employs TRBV7-9 and TRBJ2-3; 9 bases line up with TRBD2. CDR1 and CDR2 from the germline V gene are SEHNR and FQNEAQ (reference sequence). The CDR3 extends over 16 amino acids.

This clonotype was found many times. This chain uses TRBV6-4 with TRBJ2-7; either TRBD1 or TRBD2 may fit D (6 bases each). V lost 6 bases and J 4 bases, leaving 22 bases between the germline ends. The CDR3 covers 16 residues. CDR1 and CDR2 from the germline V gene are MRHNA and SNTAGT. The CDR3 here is CASSHGWGAKEYEQYF. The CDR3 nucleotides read TGTGCCAGCAGCCACGGTTGGGGGGCTAAAGAGTACGAGCAGTACTTC.

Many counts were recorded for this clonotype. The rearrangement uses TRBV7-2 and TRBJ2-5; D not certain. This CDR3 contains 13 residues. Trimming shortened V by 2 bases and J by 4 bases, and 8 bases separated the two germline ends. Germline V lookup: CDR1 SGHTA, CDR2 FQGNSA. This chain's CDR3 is CASSLHPRETQYF. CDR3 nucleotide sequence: TGTGCCAGCAGCTTACATCCGAGAGAGACCCAGTACTTC.